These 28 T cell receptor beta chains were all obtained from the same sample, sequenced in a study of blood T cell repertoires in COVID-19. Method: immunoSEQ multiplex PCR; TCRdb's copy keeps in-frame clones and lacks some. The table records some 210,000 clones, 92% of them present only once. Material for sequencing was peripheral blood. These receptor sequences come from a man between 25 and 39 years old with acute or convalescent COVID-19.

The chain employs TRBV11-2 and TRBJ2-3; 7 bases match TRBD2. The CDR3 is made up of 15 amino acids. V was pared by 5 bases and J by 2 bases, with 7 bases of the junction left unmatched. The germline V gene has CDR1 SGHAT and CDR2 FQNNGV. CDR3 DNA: TGTGCCAGCAGCACGAGTCTAGCGGCCACAGATACGCAGTATTTT. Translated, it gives CASSTSLAATDTQYF. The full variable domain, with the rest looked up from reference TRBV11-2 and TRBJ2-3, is EAGVAQSPRYKIIEKRQSVAFWCNPISGHATLYWYQQILGQGPKLLIQFQNNGVVDDSQLPKDRFSAERLKGVDSTLKIQPAKLEDSAVYLCASSTSLAATDTQYFGPGTRLTVL.

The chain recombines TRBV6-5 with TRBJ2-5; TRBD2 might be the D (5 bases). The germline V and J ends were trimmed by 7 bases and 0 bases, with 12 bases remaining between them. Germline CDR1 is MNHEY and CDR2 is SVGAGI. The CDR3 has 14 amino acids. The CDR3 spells CASIPWRYQETQYF. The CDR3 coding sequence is TGTGCCAGCATTCCTTGGAGGTACCAAGAGACCCAGTACTTC.

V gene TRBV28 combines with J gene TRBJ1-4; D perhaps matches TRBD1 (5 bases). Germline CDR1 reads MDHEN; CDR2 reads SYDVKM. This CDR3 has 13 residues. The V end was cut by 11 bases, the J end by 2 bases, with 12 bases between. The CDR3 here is CAAGGTTNEKLFF. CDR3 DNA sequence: TGTGCCGCGGGGGGGACTACTAATGAAAAACTGTTTTTT.

The CDR3 sequence: CASSQSAKSYGYTF. The CDR3 bases are TGCGCCAGCAGCCAATCTGCAAAGAGCTATGGCTACACCTTC. The rearrangement uses TRBV4-1 and TRBJ1-2, with no clear D. V lost 2 bases and J 4 bases, leaving 11 bases between the germline ends. The germline V gene has CDR1 MGHRA and CDR2 YSYEKL. The CDR3 covers 14 residues.

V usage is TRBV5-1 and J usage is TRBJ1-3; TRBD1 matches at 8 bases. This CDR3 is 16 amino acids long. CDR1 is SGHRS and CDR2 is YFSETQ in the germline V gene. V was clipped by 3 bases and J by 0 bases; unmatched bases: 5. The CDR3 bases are TGCGCCAGCAGCTCCGGGACAGGCTACTCTGGAAACACCATATATTTT. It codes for CASSSGTGYSGNTIYF.

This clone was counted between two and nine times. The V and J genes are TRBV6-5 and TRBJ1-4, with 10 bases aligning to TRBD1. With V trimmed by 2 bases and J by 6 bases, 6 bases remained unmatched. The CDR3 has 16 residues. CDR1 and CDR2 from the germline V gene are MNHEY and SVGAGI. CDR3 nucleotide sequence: TGTGCCAGCAGTTACACCATGACAGGGGGCGATGAAAAACTGTTTTTT. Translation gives CASSYTMTGGDEKLFF.

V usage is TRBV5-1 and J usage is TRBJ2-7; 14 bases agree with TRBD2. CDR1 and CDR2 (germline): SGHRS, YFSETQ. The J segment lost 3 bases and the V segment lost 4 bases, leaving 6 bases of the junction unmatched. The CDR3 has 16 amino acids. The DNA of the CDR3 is TGCGCCAGCAGCACCGGGACTAGCGGGAGAGGCTACGAGCAGTACTTC. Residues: CASSTGTSGRGYEQYF.

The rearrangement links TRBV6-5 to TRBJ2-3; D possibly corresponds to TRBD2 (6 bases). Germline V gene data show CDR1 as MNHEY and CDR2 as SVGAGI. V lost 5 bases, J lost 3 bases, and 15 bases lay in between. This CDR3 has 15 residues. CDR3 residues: CASSREWGGTDTQYF. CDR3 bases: TGTGCCAGCAGTCGAGAGTGGGGAGGAACAGATACGCAGTATTTT.

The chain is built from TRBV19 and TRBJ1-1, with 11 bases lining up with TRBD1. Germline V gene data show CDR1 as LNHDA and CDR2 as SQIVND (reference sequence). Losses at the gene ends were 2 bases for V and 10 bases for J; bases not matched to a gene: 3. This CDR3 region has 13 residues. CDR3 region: CASSIRTGGLAFF. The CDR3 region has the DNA TGTGCCAGTAGTATACGGACAGGGGGCTTAGCTTTCTTT.

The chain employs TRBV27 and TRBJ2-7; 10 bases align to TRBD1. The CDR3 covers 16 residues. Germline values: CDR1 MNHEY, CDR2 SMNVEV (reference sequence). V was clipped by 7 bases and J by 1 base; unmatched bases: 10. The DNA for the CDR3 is TGTGCCAGCACTCGAGCCGGGACAGGGGTTTCCTACGAGCAGTACTTC. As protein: CASTRAGTGVSYEQYF.

CDR3 nucleotide sequence: TGTGCCAGCAGCCCGGAGGACCCCTCCTACGAGCAGTACTTC. Protein product: CASSPEDPSYEQYF. This chain links TRBV21-1 with TRBJ2-7; TRBD2, the table's D call, was not compared with the DNA. TRBV21-1 is listed as a pseudogene. The CDR3 is 14 residues long.

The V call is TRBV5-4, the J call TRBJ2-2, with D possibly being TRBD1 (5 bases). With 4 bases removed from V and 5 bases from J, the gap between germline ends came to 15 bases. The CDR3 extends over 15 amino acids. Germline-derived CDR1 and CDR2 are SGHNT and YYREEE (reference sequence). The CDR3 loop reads CASSLLKGLTGELFF. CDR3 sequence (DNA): TGTGCCAGCAGCCTCCTAAAGGGGCTAACCGGGGAGCTGTTTTTT. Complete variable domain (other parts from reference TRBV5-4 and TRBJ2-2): ETGVTQSPTHLIKTRGQQVTLRCSSQSGHNTVSWYQQALGQGPQFIFQYYREEENGRGNFPPRFSGLQFPNYSSELNVNALELDDSALYLCASSLLKGLTGELFFGEGSRLTVL.

This CDR3 reads CASSPTGRGWNTEAFF. In DNA, the CDR3 is TGTGCCAGCAGCCCCACAGGAAGGGGCTGGAACACTGAAGCTTTCTTT. The rearrangement uses TRBV3-1 (or the pseudogene TRBV3-2) and TRBJ1-1, with D maybe TRBD1 (5 bases). V lost 4 bases to trimming and J lost 1 base, with 16 bases between them. Germline lookup yields CDR1 LGHDT and CDR2 YNNKEL (reference sequence). The CDR3 spans 16 residues.

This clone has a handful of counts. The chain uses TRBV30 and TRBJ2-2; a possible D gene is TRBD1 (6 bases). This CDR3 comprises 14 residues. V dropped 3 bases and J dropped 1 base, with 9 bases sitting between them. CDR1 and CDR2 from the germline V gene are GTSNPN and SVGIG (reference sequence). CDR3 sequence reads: CAWSRGRNTGELFF. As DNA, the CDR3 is TGTGCCTGGAGCAGGGGCAGGAACACCGGGGAGCTGTTTTTT.

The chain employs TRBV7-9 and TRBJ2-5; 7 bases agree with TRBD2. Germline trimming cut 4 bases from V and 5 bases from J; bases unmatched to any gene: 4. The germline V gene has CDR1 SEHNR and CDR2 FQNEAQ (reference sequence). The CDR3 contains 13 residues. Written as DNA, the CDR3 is TGTGCCAGCAGCTACACTAGCGTTGAGACCCAGTACTTC. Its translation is CASSYTSVETQYF.

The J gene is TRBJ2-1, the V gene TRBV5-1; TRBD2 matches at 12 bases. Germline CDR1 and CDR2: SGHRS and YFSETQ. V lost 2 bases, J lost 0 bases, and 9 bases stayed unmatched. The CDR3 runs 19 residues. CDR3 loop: CASSFGLAGGETSYNEQFF. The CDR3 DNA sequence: TGCGCCAGCAGCTTTGGTCTAGCGGGAGGGGAGACCTCCTACAATGAGCAGTTCTTC. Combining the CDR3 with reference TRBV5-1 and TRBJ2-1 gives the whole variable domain KAGVTQTPRYLIKTRGQQVTLSCSPISGHRSVSWYQQTPGQGLQFLFEYFSETQRNKGNFPGRFSGRQFSNSRSEMNVSTLELGDSALYLCASSFGLAGGETSYNEQFFGPGTRLTVL.

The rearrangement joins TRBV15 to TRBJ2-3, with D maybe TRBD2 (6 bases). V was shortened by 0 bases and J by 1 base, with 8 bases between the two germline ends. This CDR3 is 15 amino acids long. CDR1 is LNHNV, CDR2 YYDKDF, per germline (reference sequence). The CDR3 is CATSREASGTDTQYF. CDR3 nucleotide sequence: TGTGCCACCAGCAGAGAGGCTAGCGGCACAGATACGCAGTATTTT. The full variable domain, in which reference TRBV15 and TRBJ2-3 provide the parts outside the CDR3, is DAMVIQNPRYQVTQFGKPVTLSCSQTLNHNVMYWYQQKSSQAPKLLFHYYDKDFNNEADTPDNFQSRRPNTSFCFLDIRSPGLGDTAMYLCATSREASGTDTQYFGPGTRLTVL.

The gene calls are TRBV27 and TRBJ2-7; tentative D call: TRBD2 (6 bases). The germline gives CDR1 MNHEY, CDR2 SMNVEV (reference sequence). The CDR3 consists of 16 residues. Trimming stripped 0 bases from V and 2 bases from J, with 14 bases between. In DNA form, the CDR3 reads TGTGCCAGCAGTTTATCTCCCGGGACTTTAGCCTACGAGCAGTACTTC. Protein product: CASSLSPGTLAYEQYF.

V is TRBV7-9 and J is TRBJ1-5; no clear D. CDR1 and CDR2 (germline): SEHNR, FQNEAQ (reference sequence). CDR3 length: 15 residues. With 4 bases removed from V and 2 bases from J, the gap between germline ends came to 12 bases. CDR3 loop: CASSSPNEGNQPQHF. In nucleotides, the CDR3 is TGTGCCAGCAGCTCCCCCAACGAGGGCAATCAGCCCCAGCATTTT.

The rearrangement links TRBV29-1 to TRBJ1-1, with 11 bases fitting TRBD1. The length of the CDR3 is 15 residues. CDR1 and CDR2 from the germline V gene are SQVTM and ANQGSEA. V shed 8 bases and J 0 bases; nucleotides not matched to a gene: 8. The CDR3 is CSLQGQGALNTEAFF. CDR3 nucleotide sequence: TGCAGCCTACAAGGACAGGGGGCCTTGAACACTGAAGCTTTCTTT.

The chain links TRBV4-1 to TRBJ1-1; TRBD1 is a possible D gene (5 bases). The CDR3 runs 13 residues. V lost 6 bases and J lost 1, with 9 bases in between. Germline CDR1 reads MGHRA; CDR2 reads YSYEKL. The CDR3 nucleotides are TGCGCCAGCAGACTCGACAGGAACACTGAAGCTTTCTTT. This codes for CASRLDRNTEAFF.

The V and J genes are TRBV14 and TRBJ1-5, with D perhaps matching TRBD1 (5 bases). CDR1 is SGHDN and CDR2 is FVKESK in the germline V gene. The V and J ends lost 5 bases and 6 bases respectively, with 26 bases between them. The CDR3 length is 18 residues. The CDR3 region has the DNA TGTGCCAGCAGCAAACGCATCTCCGCAGACAGTCAAATTCAGCCCCAGCATTTT. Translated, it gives CASSKRISADSQIQPQHF.

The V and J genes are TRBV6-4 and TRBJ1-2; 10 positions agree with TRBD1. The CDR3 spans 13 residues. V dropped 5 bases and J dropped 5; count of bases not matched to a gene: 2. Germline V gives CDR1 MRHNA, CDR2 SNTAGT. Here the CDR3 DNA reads TGTGCCAGCAGTAAGGGACAGGGGTATGGCTACACCTTC. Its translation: CASSKGQGYGYTF.

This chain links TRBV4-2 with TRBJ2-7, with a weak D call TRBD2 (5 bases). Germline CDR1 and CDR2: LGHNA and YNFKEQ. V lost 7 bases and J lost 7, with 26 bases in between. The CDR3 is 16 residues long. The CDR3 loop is CASTIDYGIIPREQYF. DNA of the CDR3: TGTGCCAGCACCATTGACTATGGAATAATTCCTCGGGAGCAGTACTTC.

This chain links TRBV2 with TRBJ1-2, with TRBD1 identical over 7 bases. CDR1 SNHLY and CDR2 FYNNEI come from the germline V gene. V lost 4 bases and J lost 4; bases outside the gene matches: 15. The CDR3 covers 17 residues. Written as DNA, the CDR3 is TGTGCCAGCAGTGGGACAGGTTCAAGGGGTATTAGCTATGGCTACACCTTC. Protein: CASSGTGSRGISYGYTF.

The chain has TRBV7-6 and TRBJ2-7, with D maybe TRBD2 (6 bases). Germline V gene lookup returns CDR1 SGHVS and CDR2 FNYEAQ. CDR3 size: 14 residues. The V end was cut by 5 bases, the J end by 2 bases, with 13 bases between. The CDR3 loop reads CASSPSSATYEQYF. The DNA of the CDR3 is TGTGCCAGCAGCCCCTCTAGCGCTACCTACGAGCAGTACTTC.

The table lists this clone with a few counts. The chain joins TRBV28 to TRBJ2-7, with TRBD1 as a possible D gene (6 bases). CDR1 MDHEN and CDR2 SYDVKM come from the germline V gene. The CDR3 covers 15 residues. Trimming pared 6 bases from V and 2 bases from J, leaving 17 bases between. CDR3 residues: CASRKQGERTYEQYF. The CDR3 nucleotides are TGTGCCAGCAGAAAACAGGGTGAAAGGACCTACGAGCAGTACTTC.

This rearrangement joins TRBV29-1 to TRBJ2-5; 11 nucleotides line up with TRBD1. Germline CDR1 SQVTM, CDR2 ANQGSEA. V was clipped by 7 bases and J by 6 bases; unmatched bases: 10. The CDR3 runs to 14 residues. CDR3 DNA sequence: TGCAGCGCCCTAGGACAGGGGGCGGGAAAGACCCAGTACTTC. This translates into CSALGQGAGKTQYF.